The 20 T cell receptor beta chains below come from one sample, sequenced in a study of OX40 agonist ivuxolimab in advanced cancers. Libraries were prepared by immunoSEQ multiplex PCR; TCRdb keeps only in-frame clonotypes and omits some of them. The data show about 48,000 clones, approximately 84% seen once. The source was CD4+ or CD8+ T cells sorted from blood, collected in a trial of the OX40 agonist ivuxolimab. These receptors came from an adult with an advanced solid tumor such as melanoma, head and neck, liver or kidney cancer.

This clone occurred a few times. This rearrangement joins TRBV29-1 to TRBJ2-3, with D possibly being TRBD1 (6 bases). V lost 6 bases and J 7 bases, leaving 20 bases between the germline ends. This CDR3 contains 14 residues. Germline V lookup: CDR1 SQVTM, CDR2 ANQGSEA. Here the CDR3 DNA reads TGCAGCGTGCCACCCTCCAGGGGTCTGAATACGCAGTATTTT. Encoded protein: CSVPPSRGLNTQYF.

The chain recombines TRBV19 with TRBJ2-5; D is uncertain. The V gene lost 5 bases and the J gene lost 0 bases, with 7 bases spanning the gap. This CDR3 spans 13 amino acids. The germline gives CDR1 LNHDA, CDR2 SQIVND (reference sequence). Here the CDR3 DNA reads TGTGCCAGTAGTTGGATAAACCAAGAGACCCAGTACTTC. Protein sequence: CASSWINQETQYF.

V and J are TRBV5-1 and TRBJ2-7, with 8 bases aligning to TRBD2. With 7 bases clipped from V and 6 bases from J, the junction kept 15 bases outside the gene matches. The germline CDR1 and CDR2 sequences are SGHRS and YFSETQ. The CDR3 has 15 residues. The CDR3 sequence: CASERGGRGTSEQYF. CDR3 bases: TGCGCCAGCGAACGGGGGGGCAGGGGCACATCCGAGCAGTACTTC.

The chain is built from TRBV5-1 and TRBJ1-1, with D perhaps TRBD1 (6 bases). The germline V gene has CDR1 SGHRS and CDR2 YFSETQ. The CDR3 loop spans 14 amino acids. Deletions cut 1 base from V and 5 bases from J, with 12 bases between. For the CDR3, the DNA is TGCGCCAGCAGCTTGAGTAGGGGGGGTACTGAAGCTTTCTTT. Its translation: CASSLSRGGTEAFF.

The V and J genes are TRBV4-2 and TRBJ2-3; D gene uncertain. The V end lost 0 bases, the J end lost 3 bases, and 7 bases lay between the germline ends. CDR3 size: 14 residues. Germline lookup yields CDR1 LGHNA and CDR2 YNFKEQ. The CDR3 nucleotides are TGTGCCAGCAGCCAAGACGGGCTTACAGATACGCAGTATTTT. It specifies CASSQDGLTDTQYF.

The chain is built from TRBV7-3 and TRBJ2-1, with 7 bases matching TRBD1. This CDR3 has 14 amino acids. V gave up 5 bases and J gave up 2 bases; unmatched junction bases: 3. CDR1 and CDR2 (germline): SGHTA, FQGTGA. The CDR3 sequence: CASSPTGTYNEQFF. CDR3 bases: TGTGCCAGCAGCCCGACAGGGACCTACAATGAGCAGTTCTTC.

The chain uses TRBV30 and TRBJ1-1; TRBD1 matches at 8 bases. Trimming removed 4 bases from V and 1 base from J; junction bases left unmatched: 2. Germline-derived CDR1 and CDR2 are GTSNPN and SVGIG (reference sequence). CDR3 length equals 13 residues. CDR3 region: CAWTGQANTEAFF. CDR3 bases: TGTGCCTGGACGGGACAGGCGAACACTGAAGCTTTCTTT.

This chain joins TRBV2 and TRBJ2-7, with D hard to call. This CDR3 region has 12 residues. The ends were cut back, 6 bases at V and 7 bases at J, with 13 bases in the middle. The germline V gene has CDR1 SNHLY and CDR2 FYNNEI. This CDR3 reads CASRLTVREQYF. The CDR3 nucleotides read TGTGCCAGCAGGTTGACGGTGCGGGAGCAGTACTTC.

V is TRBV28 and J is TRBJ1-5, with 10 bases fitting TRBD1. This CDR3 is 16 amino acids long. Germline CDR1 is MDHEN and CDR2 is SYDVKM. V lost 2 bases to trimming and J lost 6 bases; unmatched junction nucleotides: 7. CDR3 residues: CASSLRSGTGVQPQHF. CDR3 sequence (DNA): TGTGCCAGCAGTTTACGATCCGGGACAGGGGTTCAGCCCCAGCATTTT.

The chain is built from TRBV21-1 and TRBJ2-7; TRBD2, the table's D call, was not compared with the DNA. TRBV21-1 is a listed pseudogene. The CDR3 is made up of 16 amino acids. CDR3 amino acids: CASSKEIPQGGCEQYF. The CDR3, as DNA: TGTGCCAGCAGCAAAGAGATCCCCCAAGGCGGGTGCGAGCAGTACTTC.

CDR3 sequence reads: CASSWGTGGKTEAFF. The CDR3 DNA is TGCGCCAGCAGCTGGGGGACAGGGGGCAAGACTGAAGCTTTCTTT. V is TRBV5-1 and J is TRBJ1-1; TRBD1 aligns across 12 bases. V lost 3 bases and J lost 5; bases outside the gene matches: 5. The CDR3 has 15 residues. Germline values: CDR1 SGHRS, CDR2 YFSETQ.

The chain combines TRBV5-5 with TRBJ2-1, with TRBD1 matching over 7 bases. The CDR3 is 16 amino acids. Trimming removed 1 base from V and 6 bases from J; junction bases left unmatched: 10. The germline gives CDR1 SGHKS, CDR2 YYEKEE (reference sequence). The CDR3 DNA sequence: TGTGCCAGCAGCTTGAGACTCGGGACAGCTAGCAATGAGCAGTTCTTC. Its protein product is CASSLRLGTASNEQFF.

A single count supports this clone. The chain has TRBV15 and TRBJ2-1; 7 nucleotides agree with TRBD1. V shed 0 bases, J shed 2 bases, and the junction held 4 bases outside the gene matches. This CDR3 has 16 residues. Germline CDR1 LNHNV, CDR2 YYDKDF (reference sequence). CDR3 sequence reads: CATSRDITGAYNEQFF. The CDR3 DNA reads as TGTGCCACCAGCAGAGATATAACAGGGGCCTACAATGAGCAGTTCTTC.

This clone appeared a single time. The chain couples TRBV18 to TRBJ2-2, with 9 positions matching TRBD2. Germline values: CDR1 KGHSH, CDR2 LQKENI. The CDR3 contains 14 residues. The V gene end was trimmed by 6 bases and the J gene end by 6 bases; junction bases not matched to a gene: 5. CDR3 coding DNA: TGTGCCAGCTCCCCAGCGGGAGGTGCCGGGGAGCTGTTTTTT. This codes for CASSPAGGAGELFF.

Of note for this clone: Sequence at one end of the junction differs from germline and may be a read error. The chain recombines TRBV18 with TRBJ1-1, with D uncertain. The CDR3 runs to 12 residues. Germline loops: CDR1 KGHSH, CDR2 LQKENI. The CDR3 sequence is CASSSTGAEAFF. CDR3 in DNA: TGTGCCAGCTCTTCTACGGGAGCTGAGGCTTTCTTT.

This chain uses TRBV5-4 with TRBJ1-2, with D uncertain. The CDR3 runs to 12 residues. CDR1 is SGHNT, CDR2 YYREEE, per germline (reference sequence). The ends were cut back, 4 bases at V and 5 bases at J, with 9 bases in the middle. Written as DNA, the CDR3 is TGTGCCAGCAGCCAAGCCACTTATGGCTACACCTTC. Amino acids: CASSQATYGYTF.

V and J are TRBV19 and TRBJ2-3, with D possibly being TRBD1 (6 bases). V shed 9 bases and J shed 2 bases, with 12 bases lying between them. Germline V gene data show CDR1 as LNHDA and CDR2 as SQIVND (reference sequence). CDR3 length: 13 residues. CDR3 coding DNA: TGTGCCAGCAACAGGGTCCTCACAGATACGCAGTATTTT. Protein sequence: CASNRVLTDTQYF.

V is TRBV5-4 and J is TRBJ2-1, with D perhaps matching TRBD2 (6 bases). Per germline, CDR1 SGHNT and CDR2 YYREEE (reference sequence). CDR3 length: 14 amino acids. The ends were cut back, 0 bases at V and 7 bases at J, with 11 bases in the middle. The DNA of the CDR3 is TGTGCCAGCAGCTTGGCGGGAGCTCGGAATGAGCAGTTCTTC. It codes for CASSLAGARNEQFF.

The CDR3 DNA reads as TGTGCCAGCAGCCCGCGGGTAGCGGGAGGGCCAAATGAGCAGTTCTTC. Protein: CASSPRVAGGPNEQFF. This chain uses TRBV9 with TRBJ2-1; 11 bases match TRBD2. V lost 4 bases, J lost 7 bases, and 10 bases stayed unmatched. Looked up from germline, CDR1 is SGDLS and CDR2 is YYNGEE. This CDR3 has 16 amino acids. Combining the CDR3 with reference TRBV9 and TRBJ2-1 gives the whole variable domain DSGVTQTPKHLITATGQRVTLRCSPRSGDLSVYWYQQSLDQGLQFLIQYYNGEERAKGNILERFSAQQFPDLHSELNLSSLELGDSALYFCASSPRVAGGPNEQFFGPGTRLTVL.

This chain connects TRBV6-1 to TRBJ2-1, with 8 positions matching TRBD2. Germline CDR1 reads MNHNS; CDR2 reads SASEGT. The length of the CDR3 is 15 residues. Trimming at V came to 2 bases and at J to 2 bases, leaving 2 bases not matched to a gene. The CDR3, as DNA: TGTGCCAGCAGTGAACAACTAGCGGCCTACAATGAGCAGTTCTTC. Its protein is CASSEQLAAYNEQFF.